The clone carrying this TCR beta chain showed up just a few times. As yet, its antigen is unknown. This specimen belongs to a study of cytotoxic CD8 clonotypes in ibrutinib-treated CLL. Turning to the study itself: Results showed roughly 25 partial and 2 complete responses; following median roughly 68 months, approximately 15 remained remitted, approximately 12 advanced.

Regarding the study as a whole: Public clonotypes, an uncommon group, contracted or remained stable on treatment.

The repertoire was sequenced with immunoSEQ multiplex PCR; TCRdb's copy has only in-frame clones and lacks some. The table lists fewer than 30,000 clones, roughly 69% of them singletons, with just over 50% in the top ten. This receptor was obtained from a human donor with chronic lymphocytic leukemia. The sample consisted of PBMCs, taken at disease progression, from a patient treated with ibrutinib.

Written as DNA, the CDR3 is TGTGCCAGTAGTATAAACGGGAAAGAACCCTATGGCTACACCTTC. Translation gives CASSINGKEPYGYTF. The genes are TRBV19 and TRBJ1-2; D ambiguous. This CDR3 region has 15 residues. Trimming left V 2 bases short and J 4 bases short, with 14 bases between. In germline, CDR1 is LNHDA, CDR2 SQIVND (reference sequence).